The 27 T cell receptor beta chains below were found in one sample sequenced in a study of Ad26.COV2.S vaccination and SARS-CoV-2 variants. Assay used: immunoSEQ multiplex PCR; TCRdb lists only in-frame clones, some missing. Of hundreds of thousands of clones in the sample, 85% to 90% were seen once. The treatment was: around 19 received Ad26.COV2.S at low or high dose, single or two shots; several received placebo; per-sample allocation not given. Day 63 following the first vaccine or placebo injection was when the samples were taken. Sequencing used peripheral blood, obtained in a trial of Ad26.COV2.S vaccine versus placebo. The receptors derive from a person aged 18-65 years who received the Ad26.COV2.S COVID-19 vaccine or a placebo.

The chain combines TRBV28 with TRBJ1-5; D is unresolved. Trimming removed 6 bases at V and 4 bases at J, with 28 bases between. The germline CDR1 and CDR2 sequences are MDHEN and SYDVKM. The CDR3 extends over 19 amino acids. The CDR3 region is CASRSMWVSGNSINQPQHF. The CDR3 DNA sequence: TGTGCCAGCAGATCCATGTGGGTCTCAGGCAACTCAATTAATCAGCCCCAGCATTTT.

The chain employs TRBV7-6 and TRBJ1-1; TRBD1 is a possible D gene (5 bases). Germline V CDR1 and CDR2: SGHVS, FNYEAQ. The ends were cut back, 1 base at V and 2 bases at J, with 14 bases in the middle. This CDR3 comprises 16 residues. The CDR3 nucleotides read TGTGCCAGCAGCTTAGTAAGTGCAGGGATAAACACTGAAGCTTTCTTT. Amino acids: CASSLVSAGINTEAFF. The whole variable domain, filled in from reference TRBV7-6 and TRBJ1-1, reads GAGVSQSPRYKVTKRGQDVALRCDPISGHVSLYWYRQALGQGPEFLTYFNYEAQQDKSGLPNDRFSAERPEGSISTLTIQRTEQRDSAMYRCASSLVSAGINTEAFFGQGTRLTVV.

The chain employs TRBV7-2 and TRBJ2-3; 7 nucleotides line up with TRBD2. Trimming cost V 6 bases and J 0 bases; bases outside gene matches: 12. The CDR3 is 17 amino acids. Germline CDR1 SGHTA, CDR2 FQGNSA. This CDR3 is CASSLGGGAGSTDTQYF. The CDR3 nucleotides read TGTGCCAGCAGTCTCGGGGGTGGAGCGGGGAGCACAGATACGCAGTATTTT.

The rearrangement joins TRBV7-2 to TRBJ2-1, with D perhaps matching TRBD1 (6 bases). Trimming removed 1 base from V and 7 bases from J, with 14 bases in between. The germline CDR1 and CDR2 sequences are SGHTA and FQGNSA. CDR3 length equals 15 residues. The CDR3 is CASSLVVQGWNEQFF. In nucleotides, the CDR3 is TGTGCCAGCAGCTTAGTGGTGCAGGGGTGGAATGAGCAGTTCTTC.

This clone is a singleton in its sample. The chain recombines TRBV5-1 with TRBJ2-7, with 8 bases aligning to TRBD1. Looked up from germline, CDR1 is SGHRS and CDR2 is YFSETQ. Losses at the gene ends were 0 bases for V and 1 base for J; bases not matched to a gene: 15. The CDR3 has 19 residues. The CDR3 region has the DNA TGCGCCAGCAGCTTGGGGAGGGACAGGTCCTCGGCGTGGTCCTACGAGCAGTACTTC. It yields the protein CASSLGRDRSSAWSYEQYF.

In DNA, the CDR3 is TGTGCCAGCAGAGTAGGGGTGACTAATGAAAAACTGTTTTTT. Its translation: CASRVGVTNEKLFF. The chain employs TRBV6-5 and TRBJ1-4, with D possibly being TRBD1 (5 bases). This CDR3 spans 14 amino acids. CDR1 and CDR2 from the germline V gene are MNHEY and SVGAGI. Trimming cost V 6 bases and J 2 bases, with 10 bases left between them.

The V and J genes are TRBV5-5 and TRBJ2-7; 7 bases agree with TRBD2. Germline-derived CDR1 and CDR2 are SGHKS and YYEKEE (reference sequence). This CDR3 region has 16 residues. The ends lost 4 bases at V and 1 base at J; junction bases unmatched: 11. The CDR3 DNA reads TGTGCCAGCAGCCCTCGTCTAGCGGTGATTTCCTACGAGCAGTACTTC. Residues: CASSPRLAVISYEQYF.

This chain connects TRBV3-1 (or the pseudogene TRBV3-2) to TRBJ1-2; no clear D gene. V gave up 1 base and J gave up 6 bases, with 9 bases separating them. The germline V gene has CDR1 LGHDT and CDR2 YNNKEL (reference sequence). The CDR3 contains 13 residues. This CDR3 reads CASSQGARDGYTF. The CDR3, as DNA: TGTGCCAGCAGCCAAGGGGCGAGAGATGGCTACACCTTC.

This rearrangement joins TRBV7-9 to TRBJ2-1; D remains ambiguous. CDR3 length: 15 residues. Trimming stripped 4 bases from V and 6 bases from J, with 16 bases between. CDR1 is SEHNR, CDR2 FQNEAQ, per germline (reference sequence). The chain's CDR3 is CASSSPGSFGNEQFF. The DNA of the CDR3 is TGTGCCAGCAGCTCACCGGGTAGTTTCGGCAATGAGCAGTTCTTC.

The chain is built from TRBV25-1 and TRBJ2-2; TRBD2 might be the D (6 bases). CDR1 MGHDK and CDR2 SYGVNS come from the germline V gene. This CDR3 region has 18 residues. V dropped 3 bases and J dropped 3 bases, with 20 bases sitting between them. The DNA for the CDR3 is TGTGCCAGCAGTGAGGGGGGACCGCAACCGGGGGACACCGGGGAGCTGTTTTTT. As protein: CASSEGGPQPGDTGELFF.

The chain combines TRBV4-2 with TRBJ1-6; weak D call: TRBD1 (5 bases). Germline CDR1 and CDR2: LGHNA and YNFKEQ. With 3 bases removed from V and 10 bases from J, the gap between germline ends came to 22 bases. CDR3 length equals 17 residues. CDR3 loop: CASSQGTMDTRASPLHF. CDR3 in DNA: TGTGCCAGCAGCCAGGGCACCATGGACACAAGGGCCTCACCCCTCCACTTT.

V usage is TRBV7-9 and J usage is TRBJ2-7; D is ambiguous. This CDR3 is 14 amino acids long. The V and J ends lost 5 bases and 2 bases respectively, with 13 bases between them. Germline loops: CDR1 SEHNR, CDR2 FQNEAQ (reference sequence). CDR3 sequence: CASSPPLGAYEQYF. The CDR3 DNA reads as TGTGCCAGCAGCCCCCCCCTTGGGGCCTACGAGCAGTACTTC.

V usage is TRBV27 and J usage is TRBJ2-7; 9 bases are shared with TRBD1. After removal of 8 bases from V and 2 bases from J, the junction contained 4 bases not matched to a gene. CDR3 length: 13 residues. Germline lookup yields CDR1 MNHEY and CDR2 SMNVEV (reference sequence). The CDR3 coding sequence is TGTGCCAGCGGGGACAGGGCAACCTACGAGCAGTACTTC. The encoded protein is CASGDRATYEQYF.

This chain uses TRBV2 with TRBJ2-7; 8 nucleotides align to TRBD1. V was clipped by 6 bases and J by 0 bases; unmatched bases: 4. From germline, CDR1 is SNHLY and CDR2 FYNNEI. The CDR3 is made up of 14 amino acids. The CDR3 DNA sequence: TGTGCCAGCAGGGACAGGGAACACTCCTACGAGCAGTACTTC. Its protein is CASRDREHSYEQYF.

V and J are TRBV27 and TRBJ2-7; the D gene is possibly TRBD1 (5 bases). The germline V gene encodes CDR1 MNHEY and CDR2 SMNVEV (reference sequence). The CDR3 runs to 14 residues. V shed 3 bases and J shed 6 bases, with 15 bases lying between them. The CDR3 nucleotides read TGTGCCAGCAGTTTGAAAGGGCAGGGAAGCGAGCAGTACTTC. Its translation: CASSLKGQGSEQYF.

V gene TRBV2 combines with J gene TRBJ1-1; TRBD1 is a possible D gene (5 bases). V was shortened by 5 bases and J by 1 base, with 14 bases between the two germline ends. The germline V gene encodes CDR1 SNHLY and CDR2 FYNNEI. The CDR3 has 15 amino acids. CDR3 DNA: TGTGCCAGCAGTCAAGAGACAGCTTCGAACACTGAAGCTTTCTTT. Translating it yields CASSQETASNTEAFF.

The chain combines TRBV30 with TRBJ2-7, with TRBD2 matching over 10 bases. In germline, CDR1 is GTSNPN, CDR2 SVGIG (reference sequence). Trimming cost V 6 bases and J 2 bases; bases outside gene matches: 4. There are 13 residues in the CDR3. CDR3 in DNA: TGTGCCTGCAACGGACTAGCGGCCTACGAGCAGTACTTC. Translation: CACNGLAAYEQYF.

The chain joins TRBV7-2 to TRBJ1-2; a weak D match, TRBD1 (5 bases). Per the germline V gene, CDR1 is SGHTA and CDR2 is FQGNSA. Trimming stripped 5 bases from V and 0 bases from J, with 13 bases between. This CDR3 has 15 residues. The CDR3: CASSLGTGANYGYTF. The DNA of the CDR3 is TGTGCCAGCAGCCTCGGGACGGGAGCTAACTATGGCTACACCTTC.

This clone was counted only a few times. The chain uses TRBV7-8 and TRBJ1-1; D ambiguous. This CDR3 has 14 residues. Trimming stripped 5 bases from V and 4 bases from J, with 14 bases between. The germline gives CDR1 SGHVS, CDR2 FQNEAQ. Here the CDR3 reads CASSEPQVGTEAFF. DNA for the CDR3: TGTGCCAGCAGCGAACCCCAGGTGGGCACTGAAGCTTTCTTT.

The chain carries TRBV28 and TRBJ2-7; tentative D call: TRBD2 (5 bases). The CDR3 totals 13 residues. The germline V and J ends were trimmed by 6 bases and 0 bases, with 9 bases remaining between them. CDR1 is MDHEN and CDR2 is SYDVKM in the germline V gene. Written as DNA, the CDR3 is TGTGCCAGCAGCCCGGGGAGCTCCTACGAGCAGTACTTC. Its protein is CASSPGSSYEQYF.

V and J are TRBV28 and TRBJ2-3; tentative D call: TRBD2 (7 bases). The germline V gene has CDR1 MDHEN and CDR2 SYDVKM. Trimming cost V 2 bases and J 2 bases, with 14 bases left between them. This CDR3 comprises 16 residues. DNA for the CDR3: TGTGCCAGCAGTTTAGTCGGGGGGCTGTACACAGATACGCAGTATTTT. Protein: CASSLVGGLYTDTQYF.

The chain is built from TRBV28 and TRBJ1-5, with 12 bases that match TRBD1. This CDR3 is built from 17 residues. CDR1 is MDHEN and CDR2 is SYDVKM in the germline V gene. J was trimmed by 7 bases and V by 5 bases; bases with no gene match: 12. The DNA of the CDR3 is TGTGCCAGCAGTGACCGGGACAGGGGGCGCCTGGGCCAGCCCCAGCATTTT. Protein sequence: CASSDRDRGRLGQPQHF.

Points on this clone: A read error may produce the germline difference seen at one junction end. The genes are TRBV5-4 and TRBJ2-7, with 8 nucleotides matching TRBD2. The CDR3 length is 16 residues. From germline, CDR1 is SGHNT and CDR2 YYREEE (reference sequence). CDR3 protein: CASSLRVGRASHEQYF. In DNA form, the CDR3 reads TGTGCCAGCAGCTTGCGTGTCGGGAGGGCCTCCCACGAGCAGTACTTC.

J is TRBJ1-5 and V is TRBV19, with 7 positions matching TRBD1. This CDR3 is 16 amino acids long. Germline loops: CDR1 LNHDA, CDR2 SQIVND (reference sequence). After removal of 1 base from V and 6 bases from J, the junction contained 9 bases not matched to a gene. In DNA, the CDR3 is TGTGCCAGTAGTATAGTAACAGGGGTCGTCAGTCAGCCCCAGCATTTT. Protein: CASSIVTGVVSQPQHF.

The V call is TRBV29-1, the J call TRBJ2-1; 14 positions match TRBD2. CDR1 SQVTM and CDR2 ANQGSEA come from the germline V gene. Trimming removed 6 bases from V and 6 bases from J; junction bases left unmatched: 4. The CDR3 is 14 residues long. Here the CDR3 reads CSVTGTSGSNEQFF. The DNA of the CDR3 is TGCAGCGTGACCGGGACTAGCGGGAGCAATGAGCAGTTCTTC.

This clone has just one count. The CDR3 DNA follows: TGTGCAGGAAAACAGGGAGGTACTGGGGCCAACGTCCTGACTTTC. The encoded protein is CAGKQGGTGANVLTF. The V gene is TRBV2, the J gene TRBJ2-6; D is perhaps TRBD1 or TRBD2 (6 bases each). The CDR3 spans 15 residues. CDR1 and CDR2 (germline): SNHLY, FYNNEI.

The chain carries TRBV19 and TRBJ1-2, with D possibly matching TRBD1 (6 bases). CDR3 length: 16 amino acids. Germline CDR1 and CDR2: LNHDA and SQIVND (reference sequence). The ends were cut back, 5 bases at V and 1 base at J, with 17 bases in the middle. The CDR3: CASSPGHGPFNYGYTF. The CDR3 coding sequence is TGTGCCAGTAGTCCGGGACACGGTCCATTTAACTATGGCTACACCTTC.